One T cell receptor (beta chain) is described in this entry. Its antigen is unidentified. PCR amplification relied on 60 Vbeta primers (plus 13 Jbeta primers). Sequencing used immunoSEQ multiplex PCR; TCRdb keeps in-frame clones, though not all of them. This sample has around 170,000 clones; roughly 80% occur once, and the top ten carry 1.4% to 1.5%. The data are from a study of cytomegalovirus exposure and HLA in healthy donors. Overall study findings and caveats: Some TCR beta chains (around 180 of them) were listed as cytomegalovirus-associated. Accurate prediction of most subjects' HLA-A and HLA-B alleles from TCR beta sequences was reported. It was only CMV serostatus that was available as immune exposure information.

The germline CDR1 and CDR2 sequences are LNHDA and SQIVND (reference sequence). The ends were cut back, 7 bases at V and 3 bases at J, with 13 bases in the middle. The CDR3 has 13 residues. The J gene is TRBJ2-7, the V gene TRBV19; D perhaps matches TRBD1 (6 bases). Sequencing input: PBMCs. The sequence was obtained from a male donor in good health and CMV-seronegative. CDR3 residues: CASTSTGYYEQYF. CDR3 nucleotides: TGTGCCAGTACCTCGACAGGTTACTACGAGCAGTACTTC.